Described below is a single TCR beta chain sequence and its context. The sample comes from a study of CD8+ T cells in alopecia areata. Treatment indicated: oral pan-JAK inhibitor, 5-10 mg twice daily. PBMCs were stained for CD3, CD4 and CD8, and CD4+ and CD8+ T cells were sorted. Extracted from the samples, RNA was reverse transcribed into cDNA to serve as the sequencing template. Generated by immunoSEQ multiplex PCR, the TCRdb table keeps only in-frame clones and is missing some. The sample carries about 210,000 clones, approximately 65% recorded once. The CDR3 sequence is 12 residues long. Germline values: CDR1 SQVTM, CDR2 ANQGSEA. The V end lost 6 bases, the J end lost 7 bases, and 15 bases lay between the germline ends.

This chain joins TRBV29-1 and TRBJ1-1; D unresolved. Material: CD4+ T cells sorted from blood, obtained at roughly week 45, from a patient treated with tofacitinib. The clonotype was recovered from a human donor with alopecia areata. The CDR3 nucleotides read TGCAGCGTCAAAGGGTGGGCCCTTGAAGCTTTCTTT. It specifies CSVKGWALEAFF.